This is a list of T cell receptor beta chains from one sample in a study of blood T cell repertoires in COVID-19. The data were produced by immunoSEQ multiplex PCR, yet TCRdb's version contains in-frame clones alone and is incomplete. The repertoire holds roughly 250,000 clones, with about nine tenths as singletons. Sequenced: peripheral blood. These receptors all come from a man between 60 and 70 years old who had recovered from COVID-19. Each CDR3 is given with its conserved first and last residue. Fields, in order: D gene, J gene, clone size, V gene, CDR3 protein, CDR3 DNA. The D gene is left open where the match is weak. Size values are once, few and many counts, or a class for expanded clones, and some rows have none.

D: TRBD2
J: TRBJ2-1
size: .
V: TRBV5-4
CDR3: CASSLLAGGSPSSYNEQFF
DNA: TGTGCCAGCAGCTTGTTGGCGGGGGGTTCCCCGAGCTCCTACAATGAGCAGTTCTTC

D: TRBD1
J: TRBJ1-1
size: .
V: TRBV5-1
CDR3: CASSTGTGVPNTEAFF
DNA: TGCGCCAGCAGCACCGGGACAGGGGTCCCGAACACTGAAGCTTTCTTT

D: .
J: TRBJ2-5
size: .
V: TRBV13
CDR3: CASGLRGLVQETQYF
DNA: TGTGCCAGCGGACTACGAGGGCTCGTCCAAGAGACCCAGTACTTC

D: .
J: TRBJ1-1
size: .
V: TRBV6-2/TRBV6-3
CDR3: CASSYFGVKDTEAFF
DNA: TGTGCCAGCAGTTACTTCGGGGTAAAGGACACTGAAGCTTTCTTT

D: .
J: TRBJ1-1
size: once
V: TRBV19
CDR3: CASSPQGRNTEAFF
DNA: TGTGCCAGTTCACCTCAGGGGAGGAACACTGAAGCTTTCTTT

D: .
J: TRBJ1-4
size: .
V: TRBV2
CDR3: CASSIGRGEKLFF
DNA: TGTGCCAGCAGTATTGGGAGGGGTGAAAAACTGTTTTTT

D: .
J: TRBJ1-2
size: .
V: TRBV19
CDR3: CASSTGQIGYGYTF
DNA: TGTGCCAGTAGTACTGGACAGATTGGCTATGGCTACACCTTC

D: .
J: TRBJ1-6
size: once
V: TRBV27
CDR3: CASSITPVLSPLHF
DNA: TGTGCCAGCAGTATAACACCTGTATTATCACCCCTCCACTTT

D: .
J: TRBJ1-6
size: .
V: TRBV30
CDR3: CAWSALSRAGANSPLHF
DNA: TGTGCCTGGAGTGCTCTCAGTCGGGCAGGGGCCAATTCACCCCTCCACTTT

D: .
J: TRBJ2-2
size: .
V: TRBV5-5
CDR3: CASSFQGSTGELFF
DNA: TGTGCCAGCAGCTTCCAGGGGTCCACCGGGGAGCTGTTTTTT

D: .
J: TRBJ2-5
size: .
V: TRBV19
CDR3: CASSIVGGETQYF
DNA: TGTGCCAGTAGTATAGTCGGGGGAGAGACCCAGTACTTC

D: .
J: TRBJ2-7
size: .
V: TRBV2
CDR3: CASSTPKGIVYEQYF
DNA: TGTGCCAGCAGTACCCCCAAGGGGATAGTCTACGAGCAGTACTTC

D: TRBD1
J: TRBJ1-1
size: .
V: TRBV5-1
CDR3: CASSSTGGNTEAFF
DNA: TGCGCCAGCAGCTCCACAGGGGGAAACACTGAAGCTTTCTTT

D: .
J: TRBJ1-1
size: .
V: TRBV5-1
CDR3: CASEPGGVNTEAFF
DNA: TGCGCCAGCGAACCTGGGGGCGTAAACACTGAAGCTTTCTTT

D: .
J: TRBJ2-2
size: once
V: TRBV29-1
CDR3: CSVLSGELFF
DNA: TGCAGCGTTTTATCTGGGGAGCTGTTTTTT

D: .
J: TRBJ2-7
size: .
V: TRBV11-2
CDR3: CASSHGQAYEQYF
DNA: TGTGCCAGCAGCCATGGGCAGGCCTACGAGCAGTACTTC

D: .
J: TRBJ1-1
size: .
V: TRBV7-8
CDR3: CASSTQGKNTEAFF
DNA: TGTGCCAGCAGCACCCAGGGGAAGAACACTGAAGCTTTCTTT